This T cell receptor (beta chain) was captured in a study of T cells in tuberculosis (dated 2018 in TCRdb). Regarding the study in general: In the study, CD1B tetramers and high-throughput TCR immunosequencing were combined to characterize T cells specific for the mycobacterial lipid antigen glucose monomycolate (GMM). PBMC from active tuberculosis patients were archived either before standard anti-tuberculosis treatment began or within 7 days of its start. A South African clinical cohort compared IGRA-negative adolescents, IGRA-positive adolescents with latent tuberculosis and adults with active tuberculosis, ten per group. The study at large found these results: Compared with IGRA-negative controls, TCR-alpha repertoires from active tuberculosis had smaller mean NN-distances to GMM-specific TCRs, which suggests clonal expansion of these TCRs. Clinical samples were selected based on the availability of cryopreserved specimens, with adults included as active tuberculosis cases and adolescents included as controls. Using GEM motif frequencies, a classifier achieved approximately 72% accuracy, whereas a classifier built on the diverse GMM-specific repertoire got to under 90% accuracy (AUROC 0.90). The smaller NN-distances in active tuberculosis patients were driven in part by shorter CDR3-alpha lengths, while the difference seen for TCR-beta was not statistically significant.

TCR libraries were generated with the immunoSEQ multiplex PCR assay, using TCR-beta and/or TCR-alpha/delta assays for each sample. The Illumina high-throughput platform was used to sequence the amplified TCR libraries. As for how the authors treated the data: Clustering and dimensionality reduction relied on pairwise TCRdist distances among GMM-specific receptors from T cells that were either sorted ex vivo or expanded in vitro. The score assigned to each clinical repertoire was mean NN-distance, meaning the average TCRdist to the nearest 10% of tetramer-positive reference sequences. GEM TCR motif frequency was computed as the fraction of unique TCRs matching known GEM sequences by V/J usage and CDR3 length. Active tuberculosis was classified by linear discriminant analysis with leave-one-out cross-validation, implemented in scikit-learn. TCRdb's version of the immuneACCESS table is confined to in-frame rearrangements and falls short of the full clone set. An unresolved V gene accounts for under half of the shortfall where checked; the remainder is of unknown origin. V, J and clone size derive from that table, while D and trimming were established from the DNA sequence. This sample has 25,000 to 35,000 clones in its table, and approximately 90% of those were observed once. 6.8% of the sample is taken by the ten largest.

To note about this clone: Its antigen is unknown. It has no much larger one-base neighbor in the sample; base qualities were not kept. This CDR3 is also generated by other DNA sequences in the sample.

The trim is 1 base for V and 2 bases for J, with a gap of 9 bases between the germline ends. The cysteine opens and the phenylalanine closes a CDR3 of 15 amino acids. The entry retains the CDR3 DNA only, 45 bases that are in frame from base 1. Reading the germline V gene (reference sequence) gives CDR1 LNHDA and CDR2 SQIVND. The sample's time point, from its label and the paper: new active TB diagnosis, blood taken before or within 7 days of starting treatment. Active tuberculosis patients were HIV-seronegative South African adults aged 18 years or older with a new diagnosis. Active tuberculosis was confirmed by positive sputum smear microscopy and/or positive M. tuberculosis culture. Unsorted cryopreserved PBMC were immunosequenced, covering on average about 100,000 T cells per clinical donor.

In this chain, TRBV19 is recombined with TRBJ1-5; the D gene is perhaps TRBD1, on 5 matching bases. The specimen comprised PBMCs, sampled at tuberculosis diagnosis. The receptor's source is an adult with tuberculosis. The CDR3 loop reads CASSIGQGGNQPQHF. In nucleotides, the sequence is TGTGCCAGTAGTATAGGTCAGGGCGGCAATCAGCCCCAGCATTTT. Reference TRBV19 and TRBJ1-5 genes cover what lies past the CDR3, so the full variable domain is DGGITQSPKYLFRKEGQNVTLSCEQNLNHDAMYWYRQDPGQGLRLIYYSQIVNDFQKGDIAEGYSVSREKKESFPLTVTSAQKNPTAFYLCASSIGQGGNQPQHFGDGTRLSIL.